This is a list of T cell receptor beta chains from one sample in a study of T cell responses to AZD1222 COVID-19 vaccine. The data were produced by immunoSEQ multiplex PCR, yet TCRdb's version contains in-frame clones alone and is incomplete. The sample carries about 150,000 clones, 90% recorded once. The sample was peripheral blood, taken 28 days after the second AZD1222 dose. The receptors originated from an adult who received the AZD1222 COVID-19 vaccine. CDR3s include the opening cysteine and the closing phenylalanine or tryptophan. A D gene is named only where the DNA matches it firmly. Rows give clone size only sometimes, using once, few, many, or a class for an expanded clone.

>-|TRBJ1-5|TRBV18|13|-
TGTGCCAGCTCTCGTCAGGATCATCAGCCCCAGCATTTT
CASSRQDHQPQHF
>-|TRBJ2-7|TRBV20-1|11|TRBD1
TGCAGTGCAGGGACAGGGGGCGAGCAGTACTTC
CSAGTGGEQYF
>-|TRBJ2-7|TRBV10-3|15|-
TGTGCCATCAGTGAGGGGACCTTTTCAGGGGACGAGCAGTACTTC
CAISEGTFSGDEQYF
>-|TRBJ2-1|TRBV7-3|21|TRBD2
TGTGCCAGCAGCTTCCCGAGATCTAGCGGGAGACCCGTCGGCTCCTACAATGAGCAGTTCTTC
CASSFPRSSGRPVGSYNEQFF
>few|TRBJ1-5|TRBV27|12|TRBD1
TGTGCCAGCAGTTCAGGGGGGACGCCCCAGCATTTT
CASSSGGTPQHF
>once|TRBJ1-5|TRBV2|15|-
TGTGCCAGCAGTGTGGGCGTCCAGGGCGGCCAGCCCCAGCATTTT
CASSVGVQGGQPQHF
>once|TRBJ2-3|TRBV5-1|15|-
TGCGCCAGCAGCTTGGGATACGCCAGCACAGATACGCAGTATTTT
CASSLGYASTDTQYF
>-|TRBJ1-5|TRBV19|15|-
TGTGCCAGTACCATGGGGGGGGCTGGCAATCAGCCCCAGCATTTT
CASTMGGAGNQPQHF
>once|TRBJ2-5|TRBV7-9|16|TRBD1
TGTGCCAGCAGCTCCCCGGACAGGGGGCTTAAAGAGACCCAGTACTTC
CASSSPDRGLKETQYF
>-|TRBJ2-4|TRBV18|16|-
TGTGCCAGCTCATCACAGGGTGGTGCGGCCAAAAACATTCAGTACTTC
CASSSQGGAAKNIQYF
>-|TRBJ2-1|TRBV30|15|TRBD2
TGTGCCTGGCAACGCCTAGCGGGAGGCGCCAATGAGCAGTTCTTC
CAWQRLAGGANEQFF
>-|TRBJ1-2|TRBV5-1|16|-
TGCGCCAGCAGCTTGGAAGCAGGCGAACTAAACTATGGCTACACCTTC
CASSLEAGELNYGYTF
>-|TRBJ2-1|TRBV9|16|-
TGTGCCAGCAGCGCCCAGACGGGCGGGTTCAAGGATGAGCAGTTCTTC
CASSAQTGGFKDEQFF
>once|TRBJ2-7|TRBV2|14|-
TGTGCCAGCAGTGAATGGGACATTAGCTACGAGCAGTACTTC
CASSEWDISYEQYF
>-|TRBJ1-6|TRBV2|13|-
TGTGCCAGCAGGGGGTTCTATAATTCACCCCTCCACTTT
CASRGFYNSPLHF
>few|TRBJ2-1|TRBV19|12|-
TGTGCCAGTAAGCAGGGGTACAATGAGCAGTTCTTC
CASKQGYNEQFF
>-|TRBJ2-2|TRBV7-2|14|-
TGTGCCAGCAGCTTAGTACGGGGAACCGGGGAGCTGTTTTTT
CASSLVRGTGELFF
>-|TRBJ1-6|TRBV7-5|15|-
TGTGCCAGAAGCTTATTCCGACAGGAGAATTCACCCCTCCACTTT
CARSLFRQENSPLHF
>-|TRBJ2-7|TRBV28|13|TRBD1
TGTGCCAGCAGCCGGACAGGGACGAACGAGCAGTACTTC
CASSRTGTNEQYF
>once|TRBJ2-7|TRBV6-5|14|-
TGTGCCAGCGAAGAAGGAGGGAGTAGGTACGAGCAGTACTTC
CASEEGGSRYEQYF
>-|TRBJ1-5|TRBV3-1/TRBV3-2|15|-
TGTGCCAGCAGCCAAGATCGAGGAATCAATCAGCCCCAGCATTTT
CASSQDRGINQPQHF